The present TCR beta chain was sequenced within a study of CD8 T cells in ankylosing spondylitis. General study points: Typical of ankylosing spondylitis blood, it appeared, was a TCR beta motif of seven to nine highly homologous variants.

This clonotype was seen only a few times. No antigen is known for it. Via MiXCR, TCRdb re-called the 5' RACE reads, giving one row per CDR3 protein. The sample lists a few hundred thousand distinct CDR3 sequences, 9.5% to 13% occurring once. The V gene lost 7 bases and the J gene lost 7 bases, with 17 bases spanning the gap. This CDR3 region has 13 residues. Germline lookup yields CDR1 LGHNT and CDR2 FRNRAP. The V and J genes are TRBV12-5 and TRBJ2-7, with unresolved D. Source material: blood, either unsorted or a sorted T cell fraction (not recorded which). The TCR originated in a female donor with ankylosing spondylitis or in good health (not recorded which). DNA for the CDR3: TGTGCTAGTGCCCCTGACAACCCCTGGGAGCAGTACTTC. This codes for CASAPDNPWEQYF.